The 5 T cell receptor beta chains below all came from one sample that was sequenced in a study of post-analysis software for immune sequencing data. Study outcomes and limitations: With TRBV5-6, TRBV5-1 and TRBV20-1 included, about five TRBV segments were more frequent in patients than in controls.

These receptors' antigens are unknown. Prepared libraries of TCR beta cDNA carried unique molecular identifiers. TCRdb reprocessed the PCR reads with MiXCR, giving one entry per CDR3 protein. The table has around 260,000 distinct CDR3 sequences, 30% to 45% seen once. Material: blood. The receptor set was obtained from a girl between 5 and 17 years old with multiple sclerosis.

This clonotype has more than one count but fewer than ten. The chain recombines TRBV7-2 with TRBJ2-3; 10 bases align to TRBD2. V gave up 2 bases and J gave up 6 bases; unmatched junction bases: 5. The CDR3 spans 15 residues. Germline CDR1 SGHTA, CDR2 FQGNSA. CDR3 bases: TGTGCCAGCAGCTTACCGACTAGCGGGCTGGATACGCAGTATTTT. Encoded protein: CASSLPTSGLDTQYF.

This clonotype was recorded a few times. The rearrangement links TRBV3-1 to TRBJ1-3, with unresolved D. V lost 4 bases, J lost 0 bases, and 16 bases lay in between. The CDR3 consists of 17 residues. CDR1 is LGHDT, CDR2 YNNKEL, per germline (reference sequence). The CDR3 DNA reads as TGTGCCAGCAGCCCGAGGGTCGAGAATCCCTCTGGAAACACCATATATTTT. Translating it yields CASSPRVENPSGNTIYF.

The chain combines TRBV20-1 with TRBJ2-3, with D possibly TRBD2 on 6 matching bases. Looked up from germline, CDR1 is DFQATT and CDR2 is SNEGSKA (reference sequence). CDR3 length: 17 amino acids. With 0 bases removed from V and 0 bases from J, the gap between germline ends came to 16 bases. The CDR3 sequence: CSARDLLGRGSTDTQYF. The CDR3 DNA is TGCAGTGCTAGAGATCTCTTAGGGCGGGGAAGCACAGATACGCAGTATTTT.

With regard to this clonotype: This may stem from a read error, because a much larger clone lies one nucleotide away. The CDR3 nucleotides read TGTGCCAGCAGCTGGGACCGTAGGGATACGCAGTATTTT. Protein: CASSWDRRDTQYF. The chain carries TRBV5-4 and TRBJ2-3, with D perhaps being TRBD1 or TRBD2 (5 bases each). V lost 3 bases and J lost 6, with 11 bases in between. The length of the CDR3 is 13 residues. CDR1 is SGHNT and CDR2 is YYREEE in the germline V gene (reference sequence).

Comments on this clonotype: Possible read error: a much larger clone is one base away. The chain recombines TRBV20-1 with TRBJ2-3; D is perhaps TRBD1 (5 bases). The germline gives CDR1 DFQATT, CDR2 SNEGSKA (reference sequence). The CDR3 runs 14 residues. Trimming removed 5 bases at V and 1 base at J, with 13 bases between. CDR3: CSALKGMGTDTQYF. The CDR3 DNA reads as TGCAGTGCTCTAAAGGGGATGGGCACAGATACGCAGTATTTT.